The present T cell receptor (beta chain) was sequenced within a study of T-cell reconstitution after alpha-beta-depleted transplantation in children. As it was prepared, the TCRbeta library received unique molecular identifiers. TCRdb itself ran the PCR reads through MiXCR, one entry per CDR3 protein. The table has a few hundred thousand distinct CDR3 sequences, roughly 7.8% seen once. Ten or more counts support this clonotype. Its antigen is currently unknown. General observations from the study: From surviving recipient T cells and thymic progenitors came the high day-60 TCRbeta diversity observed in some patients. By about two months after transplant, alpha-beta T cells reportedly arose from several hundred graft clones that had expanded. The authors attributed T-cell counts and diversity one year after transplant mostly to newly produced T cells.

The sequence was collected from a female patient aged 2 to 10 who had a stem cell transplant for Fanconi anemia, so the T cells may come from the graft donor. The sequenced sample was peripheral blood, obtained 360 days after TCRalphabeta/CD19-depleted stem cell transplant.

The CDR3 nucleotides read TGTGCCAGCAGTTTTATAGGTTTCTACAATGAGCAGTTCTTC. Protein sequence: CASSFIGFYNEQFF. The chain joins TRBV12-3 or TRBV12-4 to TRBJ2-1; D is ambiguous. Trimming took 3 bases from V and 3 from J, leaving 9 bases between them. The CDR3 covers 14 residues.